This T cell receptor (beta chain) emerged from a study of blood T cells in healthy people across ages. Findings and caveats of the study: In long-lived donors, naive CD4+ cell counts and diversity exceeded those of aged donors.

The CDR3 is made up of 16 amino acids. With V trimmed by 1 base and J by 2 bases, 9 bases remained unmatched. Per germline, CDR1 SGHRS and CDR2 YFSETQ. A second PCR of roughly 6 to 12 cycles used a sample-barcoded 5' primer and a J-beta primer mix. In TCRdb, the 5' RACE reads were re-called with MiXCR into one record per CDR3 protein. The sample lists some 1.5 million distinct CDR3 sequences; around 40% were seen once. Details on this clonotype: Its antigen is not identified.

Each sample had at least 6 million PBMCs isolated. Total RNA was extracted at no less than 5.5 micrograms per sample. The TCR sequence derives from a woman younger than 30 in good health. The chain recombines TRBV5-1 with TRBJ2-7, with 7 bases identical to TRBD1. Sequencing was performed on blood. The CDR3 DNA is TGCGCCAGCAGCTTGAAACGGGACAGTTCCCCCTACGAGCAGTACTTC. This sequence encodes CASSLKRDSSPYEQYF.